Following are 2 T cell receptor beta chains from one sample sequenced in a study of blood T cell repertoires in COVID-19. Some clones are missing from TCRdb's copy, which holds only in-frame ones; the method was immunoSEQ multiplex PCR. Altogether fewer than 250,000 clones are present, roughly 83% being singletons, with the ten largest covering 3.2%. Sequencing input: PBMCs or T cells enriched from blood (not recorded which). These receptors were obtained from a woman aged 30 to 39 who had recovered from COVID-19.

V and J are TRBV5-1 and TRBJ1-6, with 7 bases that match TRBD1. CDR1 is SGHRS and CDR2 is YFSETQ in the germline V gene. The CDR3 length is 15 residues. Losses at the gene ends were 4 bases for V and 6 bases for J; bases not matched to a gene: 7. The CDR3 DNA reads as TGCGCCAGCAGCCCGACGGGACAGACTAATTCACCCCTCCACTTT. Amino acid sequence: CASSPTGQTNSPLHF. Looking up the rest from reference TRBV5-1 and TRBJ1-6 gives the full variable domain: KAGVTQTPRYLIKTRGQQVTLSCSPISGHRSVSWYQQTPGQGLQFLFEYFSETQRNKGNFPGRFSGRQFSNSRSEMNVSTLELGDSALYLCASSPTGQTNSPLHFGNGTRLTVT.

This sequence joins TRBV24-1 and TRBJ2-3; D is possibly TRBD1 (6 bases). This CDR3 spans 14 amino acids. Germline CDR1 is KGHDR and CDR2 is SFDVKD. V shed 7 bases and J shed 1 base, with 11 bases lying between them. The chain's CDR3 is CATRGRQGTDTQYF. In DNA, the CDR3 is TGTGCCACCAGGGGCCGACAGGGCACAGATACGCAGTATTTT.